The subject of this entry is one TCR beta chain. Alpha and beta chains were covered, as first-strand cDNA relied on TRAV- and TRBV-specific primers. With a constant-region primer and a V-primer adapter, TCRs were subjected to 20 PCR cycles of amplification. TCRdb independently ran MiXCR on the reads; one entry per CDR3 protein. There are 18,000 or so distinct CDR3 sequences in the sample; around 72% occur only once, and approximately 10% lies in the top ten. Donors received nivolumab, ipilimumab, aspirin, low-dose cyclophosphamide and low-dose radiotherapy. The sample is drawn from a study of low-dose radiotherapy and immunotherapy resistance in tumors. Turning to the study itself: The study delivered 0.5 Gy per fraction every 2 weeks to Cohort 1, totaling 6.5 Gy. On an every-two-weeks schedule, patients received intravenous nivolumab 240 mg, along with ipilimumab 1 mg/kg every six weeks. Starting cycle 1 day 1, oral aspirin 300 mg was given daily for four cycles.

CDR1 is LNHDA and CDR2 is SQIVND in the germline V gene (reference sequence). V lost 6 bases, J lost 0 bases, and 18 bases lay in between. The CDR3 loop spans 17 amino acids. The source of this sequence is a human donor with advanced metastatic prostate, ovarian, gallbladder or colorectal cancer (not recorded which). This table probably holds off-target reads from a library built for another chain. V gene TRBV19 combines with J gene TRBJ1-5; D gene uncertain. This chain's CDR3 is CASRSPATGSSNQPQHF. The CDR3 DNA reads as TGTGCCAGTAGATCACCCGCGACGGGTTCTAGCAATCAGCCCCAGCATTTT.